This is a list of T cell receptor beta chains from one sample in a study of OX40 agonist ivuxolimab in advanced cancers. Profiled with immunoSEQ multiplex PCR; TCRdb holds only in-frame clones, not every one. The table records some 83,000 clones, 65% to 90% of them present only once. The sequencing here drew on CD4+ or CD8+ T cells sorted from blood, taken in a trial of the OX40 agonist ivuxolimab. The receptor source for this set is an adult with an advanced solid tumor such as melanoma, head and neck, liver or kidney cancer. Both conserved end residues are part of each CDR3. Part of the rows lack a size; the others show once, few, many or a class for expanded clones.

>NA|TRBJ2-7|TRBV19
CASSISPTGAYEQYF
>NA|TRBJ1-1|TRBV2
CASSESGQNTEAFF
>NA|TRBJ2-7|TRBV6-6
CASSYLAGNYEQYF
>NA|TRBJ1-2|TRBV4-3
CASSQAGTGILGGYTF
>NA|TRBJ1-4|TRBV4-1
CASSKTGGNEKLFF
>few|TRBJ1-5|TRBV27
CASSLKAGNQPQHF
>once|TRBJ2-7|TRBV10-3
CAISDPGVSSCEQYF
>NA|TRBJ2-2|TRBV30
CARGPGELFF
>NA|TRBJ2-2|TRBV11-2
CASSLAGLTGELFF
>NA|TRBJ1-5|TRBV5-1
CASSFTGGSNQPQHF
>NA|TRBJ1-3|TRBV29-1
CSVQSGGAGNTIYF
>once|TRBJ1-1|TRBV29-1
CSTSFAGAGTEAFF
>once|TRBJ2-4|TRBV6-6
CASSGGTANIQYF
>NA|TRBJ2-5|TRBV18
CASSPRETQYF
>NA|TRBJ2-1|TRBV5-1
CASSLADGGSYNEQFF
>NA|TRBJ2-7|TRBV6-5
CASSPGDYEQYF